The 6 T cell receptor beta chains presented below share a single source sample, sequenced in a study of post-analysis software for immune sequencing data. Study-level results: With TRBV5-6, TRBV5-1 and TRBV20-1 included, about five TRBV segments were more frequent in patients than in controls.

cDNA libraries of TCR beta carried unique molecular identifiers. In TCRdb, the PCR reads were re-called with MiXCR into one record per CDR3 protein. The profile covers 500,000 to 600,000 distinct CDR3 sequences, with 44% appearing a single time and more than 1.5% taken by the ten largest. What these receptors recognize is not known. Sequencing was done on a sample of blood. The receptor source for this set is a girl between 10 and 17 years old with multiple sclerosis.

This chain joins TRBV5-1 and TRBJ1-2; the D gene is possibly TRBD1 (6 bases). With 4 bases removed from V and 2 bases from J, the gap between germline ends came to 12 bases. This CDR3 comprises 14 residues. Germline V gives CDR1 SGHRS, CDR2 YFSETQ. The CDR3 loop is CASSPRTENYGYTF. CDR3 nucleotide sequence: TGCGCCAGCAGCCCCCGGACAGAAAACTATGGCTACACCTTC.

This clonotype was seen a single time. The chain carries TRBV15 and TRBJ1-4; D not resolved. Germline V gives CDR1 LNHNV, CDR2 YYDKDF (reference sequence). V was trimmed by 5 bases and J by 2 bases, leaving 3 bases between them. The CDR3 covers 12 residues. CDR3 sequence (DNA): TGTGCCACCAGCTCGACTAATGAAAAACTGTTTTTT. Its protein product is CATSSTNEKLFF.

The chain is built from TRBV12-3 or TRBV12-4 and TRBJ1-5; 8 positions match TRBD1. CDR3 length: 16 amino acids. V shed 5 bases, J shed 4 bases, and the junction held 10 bases outside the gene matches. For the CDR3, the DNA is TGTGCCAGCAGTCCACCCAGGGGGCAGGGGAATCAGCCCCAGCATTTT. Translating it yields CASSPPRGQGNQPQHF.

V is TRBV11-2 and J is TRBJ2-1; a possible D gene is TRBD1 (6 bases). Germline V lookup: CDR1 SGHAT, CDR2 FQNNGV. The ends were cut back, 3 bases at V and 1 base at J, with 10 bases in the middle. This CDR3 is built from 15 residues. CDR3 sequence reads: CASSFLTGSYNEQFF. In nucleotides, the CDR3 is TGTGCCAGCAGCTTCTTGACAGGTTCCTACAATGAGCAGTTCTTC.

The rearrangement links TRBV10-3 to TRBJ1-5, with 7 bases fitting TRBD1. The CDR3 loop spans 18 amino acids. Germline V gene sequence: CDR1 ENHRY, CDR2 SYGVKD. The ends lost 6 bases at V and 0 bases at J; junction bases unmatched: 14. The CDR3 region has the DNA TGTGCCATCAGCACCGGGACAGAGGGTAGGCCTAGCAATCAGCCCCAGCATTTT. Translation gives CAISTGTEGRPSNQPQHF.

The sample holds a few counts of this clonotype. The chain combines TRBV7-9 with TRBJ1-5, with D perhaps matching TRBD1 (5 bases). Germline V gives CDR1 SEHNR, CDR2 FQNEAQ (reference sequence). The CDR3 is 16 amino acids. Trimming cost V 1 base and J 6 bases, with 16 bases left between them. As DNA, the CDR3 is TGTGCCAGCAGCTTAGTAGGGCAGGGCTTCTCTCAGCCCCAGCATTTT. Amino acid sequence: CASSLVGQGFSQPQHF.